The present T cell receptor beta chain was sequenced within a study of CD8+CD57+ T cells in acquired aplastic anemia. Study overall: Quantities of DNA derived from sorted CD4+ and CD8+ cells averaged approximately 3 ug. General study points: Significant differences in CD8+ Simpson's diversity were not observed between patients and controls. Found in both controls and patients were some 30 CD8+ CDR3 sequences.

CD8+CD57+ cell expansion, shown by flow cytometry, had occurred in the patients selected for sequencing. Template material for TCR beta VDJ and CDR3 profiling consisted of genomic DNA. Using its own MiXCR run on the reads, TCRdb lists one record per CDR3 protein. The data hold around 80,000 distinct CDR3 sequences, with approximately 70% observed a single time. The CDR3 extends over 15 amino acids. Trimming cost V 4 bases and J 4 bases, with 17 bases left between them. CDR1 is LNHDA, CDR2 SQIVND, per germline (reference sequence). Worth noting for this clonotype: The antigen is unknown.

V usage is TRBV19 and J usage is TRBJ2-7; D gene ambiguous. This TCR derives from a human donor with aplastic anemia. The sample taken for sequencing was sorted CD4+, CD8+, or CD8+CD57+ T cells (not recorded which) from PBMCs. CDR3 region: CASSRVAGLRYEQYF. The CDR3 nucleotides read TGTGCCAGTAGTAGGGTGGCTGGTCTCCGATACGAGCAGTACTTC.